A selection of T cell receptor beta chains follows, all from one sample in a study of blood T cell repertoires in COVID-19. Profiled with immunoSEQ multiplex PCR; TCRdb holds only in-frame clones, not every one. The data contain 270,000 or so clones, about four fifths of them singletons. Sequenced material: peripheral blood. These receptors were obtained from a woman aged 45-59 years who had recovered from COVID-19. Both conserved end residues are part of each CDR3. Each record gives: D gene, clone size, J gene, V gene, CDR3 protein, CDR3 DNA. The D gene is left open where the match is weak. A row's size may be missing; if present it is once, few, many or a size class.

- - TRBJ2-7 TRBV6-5 CASSYSGGLAAYEQYF TGTGCCAGCAGTTACTCTGGGGGGCTAGCGGCCTACGAGCAGTACTTC
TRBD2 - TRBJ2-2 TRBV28 CASSIAGVATGELFF TGTGCCAGCAGCATAGCGGGGGTCGCCACCGGGGAGCTGTTTTTT
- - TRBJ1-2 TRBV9 CASSVGGQIPNYGYTF TGTGCCAGCAGCGTAGGCGGACAGATACCTAACTATGGCTACACCTTC
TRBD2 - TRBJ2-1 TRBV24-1 CATSDKLAGEYNEQFF TGTGCCACCAGTGACAAACTAGCGGGGGAGTACAATGAGCAGTTCTTC
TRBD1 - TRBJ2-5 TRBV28 CASSRQGALETQYF TGTGCCAGCAGCCGACAGGGGGCGCTTGAGACCCAGTACTTC
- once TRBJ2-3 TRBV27 CASTPGQPRADTQYF TGTGCCAGCACACCGGGACAACCAAGGGCGGATACGCAGTATTTT
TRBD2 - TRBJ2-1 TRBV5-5 CASSLRAGGLYEQFF TGTGCCAGCAGCTTGCGAGCGGGGGGGCTCTATGAGCAGTTCTTC
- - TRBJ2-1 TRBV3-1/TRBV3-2 CASSQGAIRLSSTQTQFF TGTGCCAGCAGCCAAGGTGCAATTCGCCTCTCTAGCACTCAAACCCAGTTCTTC
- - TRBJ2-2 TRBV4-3 CASSQDGTSSGELFF TGCGCCAGCAGCCAAGACGGGACAAGCTCCGGGGAGCTGTTTTTT
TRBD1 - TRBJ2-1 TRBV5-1 CASRTGGSPYNEQFF TGCGCCAGCAGGACAGGGGGTTCCCCCTACAATGAGCAGTTCTTC
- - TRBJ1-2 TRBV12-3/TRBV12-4 CASSSLPRGYTF TGTGCCAGCAGTTCACTCCCGCGTGGCTACACCTTC
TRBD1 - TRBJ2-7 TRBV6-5 CASSQGQGIGEQYF TGTGCCAGCAGCCAGGGACAGGGTATAGGTGAGCAGTACTTC
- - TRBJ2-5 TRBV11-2 CASSLVYGGREGGMETQYF TGTGCCAGCAGCTTAGTATACGGTGGCAGGGAAGGCGGTATGGAGACCCAGTACTTC
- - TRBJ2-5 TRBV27 CASSRGQQETQYF TGTGCCAGCAGCCGAGGACAGCAAGAGACCCAGTACTTC
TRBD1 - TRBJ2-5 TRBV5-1 CASSWGTGGETQYF TGCGCCAGCAGCTGGGGGACAGGGGGAGAGACCCAGTACTTC
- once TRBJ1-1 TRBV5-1 CASSPGQTEAFF TGCGCCAGCAGCCCAGGACAGACTGAAGCTTTCTTT
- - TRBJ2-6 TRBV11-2 CASSSSGAGANVLTF TGTGCCAGCAGCTCCTCAGGGGCTGGGGCCAACGTCCTGACTTTC
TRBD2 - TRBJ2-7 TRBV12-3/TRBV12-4 CASGTSGSEQYF TGTGCCAGCGGGACTAGCGGGAGCGAGCAGTACTTC
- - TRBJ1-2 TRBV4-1 CASSPTQTTRSYGYTF TGCGCCAGCAGCCCGACGCAGACGACCCGGAGCTATGGCTACACCTTC
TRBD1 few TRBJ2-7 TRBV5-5 CASSLGQGAFNEQYF TGTGCCAGCAGCTTGGGACAGGGGGCGTTCAACGAGCAGTACTTC
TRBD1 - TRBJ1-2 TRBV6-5 CASSYQGGSEDGYTF TGTGCCAGCAGTTACCAAGGGGGCTCGGAGGATGGCTACACCTTC
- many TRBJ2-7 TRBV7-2 CASSLDSIWSEQYF TGTGCCAGCAGCCTCGACAGTATTTGGTCCGAGCAGTACTTC
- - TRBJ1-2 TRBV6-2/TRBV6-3 CASSYGTTNYGYTF TGTGCCAGCAGTTACGGTACAACTAACTATGGCTACACCTTC
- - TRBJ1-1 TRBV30 CAWKKGTGRGNTEAFF TGTGCCTGGAAAAAAGGCACAGGTAGAGGGAACACTGAAGCTTTCTTT
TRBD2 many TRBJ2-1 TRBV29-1 CSAASGSSYNEQFF TGCAGCGCTGCTAGCGGCAGCTCCTACAATGAGCAGTTCTTC
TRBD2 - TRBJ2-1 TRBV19 CASSIGQRDMEFF TGTGCCAGTAGTATAGGCCAGCGGGATATGGAGTTCTTC
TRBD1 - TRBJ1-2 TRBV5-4 CASRPGTAYGYTF TGTGCCAGCAGGCCCGGGACAGCGTATGGCTACACCTTC
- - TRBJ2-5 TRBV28 CASSLSQRRDEETQYF TGTGCCAGCAGTTTATCCCAGCGGAGGGACGAGGAGACCCAGTACTTC
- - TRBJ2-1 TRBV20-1 CSATRYYEQFF TGCAGTGCCACCCGTTACTATGAGCAGTTCTTC
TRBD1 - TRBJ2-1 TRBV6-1 CASSGDSSYNEQFF TGTGCCAGCAGTGGGGACAGCTCCTACAATGAGCAGTTCTTC
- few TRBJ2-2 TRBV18 CASSPAYRELFF TGTGCCAGCTCACCCGCGTACCGGGAGCTGTTTTTT
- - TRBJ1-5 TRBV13 CASSRGGPDQPQHF TGTGCCAGCAGCCGGGGGGGTCCCGATCAGCCCCAGCATTTT
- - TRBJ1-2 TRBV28 CASSFPTVGGYTF TGTGCCAGCAGTTTCCCAACAGTTGGTGGCTACACCTTC
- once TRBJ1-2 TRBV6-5 CASSYSVQGHGYTF TGTGCCAGCAGTTACTCGGTTCAGGGCCATGGCTACACCTTC
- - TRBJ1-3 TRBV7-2 CASSSTGPPGNTIYF TGTGCCAGCAGTTCAACAGGGCCTCCTGGAAACACCATATATTTT
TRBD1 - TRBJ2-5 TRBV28 CASSLPGTDQETQYF TGTGCCAGCAGTCTACCTGGGACAGATCAAGAGACCCAGTACTTC
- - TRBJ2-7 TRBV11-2 CASSPGVGNIGYEQYF TGTGCCAGCAGCCCAGGGGTAGGGAATATCGGCTACGAGCAGTACTTC
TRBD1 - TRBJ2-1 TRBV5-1 CASSLEGTAYNEQFF TGCGCCAGCAGCTTGGAAGGGACAGCCTACAATGAGCAGTTCTTC
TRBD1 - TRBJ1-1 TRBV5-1 CASSSTGGNTEAFF TGCGCCAGCAGTTCTACAGGGGGGAACACTGAAGCTTTCTTT
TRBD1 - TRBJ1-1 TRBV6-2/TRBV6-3 CASNPQTGWLFTEAFF TGTGCCAGCAACCCTCAGACAGGGTGGTTATTCACTGAAGCTTTCTTT
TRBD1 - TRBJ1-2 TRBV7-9 CASSPVGDRGNGYTF TGTGCCAGCAGCCCAGTGGGGGACAGGGGCAACGGCTACACCTTC
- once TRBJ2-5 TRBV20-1 CSASIRYQETQYF TGCAGTGCTAGTATTCGGTACCAAGAGACCCAGTACTTC
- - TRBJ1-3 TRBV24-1 CASRGGQRDTIYF TGTGCCTCCCGGGGGGGGCAGCGGGACACCATATATTTT
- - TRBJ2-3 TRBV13 CASSLGVGRGLTDTQYF TGTGCCAGCAGCTTAGGAGTGGGGCGGGGACTCACAGATACGCAGTATTTT
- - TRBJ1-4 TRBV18 CASSPLEAFRLFF TGTGCCAGCTCACCCCTCGAGGCCTTTAGACTGTTTTTT
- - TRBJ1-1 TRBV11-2 CASSFRDTEAFF TGTGCCAGCAGCTTCAGGGACACTGAAGCTTTCTTT
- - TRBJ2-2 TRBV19 CASTTALNTGELFF TGTGCCAGTACTACCGCGTTGAACACCGGGGAGCTGTTTTTT
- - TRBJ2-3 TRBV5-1 CASSLGGLGPAGDTQYF TGCGCCAGCAGCTTGGGGGGTCTCGGACCTGCGGGAGATACGCAGTATTTT
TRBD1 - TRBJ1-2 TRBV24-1 CATNPPTRGQTYGYTF TGTGCCACCAACCCTCCCACACGGGGACAGACATATGGCTACACCTTC
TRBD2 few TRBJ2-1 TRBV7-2 CASSFGTSGDYNEQFF TGTGCCAGCAGCTTTGGGACTAGCGGAGACTACAATGAGCAGTTCTTC
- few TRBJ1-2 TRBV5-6 CASSLAGIAGYTF TGTGCCAGCAGCTTGGCAGGGATCGCGGGCTACACCTTC
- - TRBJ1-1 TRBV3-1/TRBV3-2 CASSPGQEAFF TGTGCCAGCAGCCCTGGACAGGAAGCTTTCTTT
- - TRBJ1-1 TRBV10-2 CASSVDGRNTEAFF TGCGCCAGCAGTGTGGACGGGAGGAACACTGAAGCTTTCTTT
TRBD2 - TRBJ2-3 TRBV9 CASSVAGGRKQYF TGTGCCAGCAGCGTAGCGGGGGGACGGAAGCAGTATTTT